This is a list of T cell receptor beta chains from one sample in a study of blood T cell repertoires in COVID-19. TCRdb's table, derived via immunoSEQ multiplex PCR, lists solely in-frame clones and lacks some. The sample shows tens of thousands of clones, 75% to 95% of them seen only once. The sample comprised peripheral blood. These receptor sequences come from a man in his 70s with active COVID-19. The CDR3 runs from the conserved cysteine through the conserved F or W. A D gene is named only where the DNA matches it firmly. Clone size, where shown, is once, few, many, or a class for clones that have expanded.

clone_size j_call v_call d_call cdr3_nt cdr3_aa
. TRBJ2-7 TRBV10-2 . TGCGCCAGCAAAGGTCCCGGAGACTACGAGCAGTACTTC CASKGPGDYEQYF
. TRBJ1-2 TRBV5-5 . TGTGCCAGCAGGCCTACAGGAGTCGGTGGCTACACCTTC CASRPTGVGGYTF
. TRBJ2-3 TRBV5-4 TRBD2 TGTGCCAGCGGAAATGCGGGGGTTAGCACAGATACGCAGTATTTT CASGNAGVSTDTQYF
. TRBJ2-1 TRBV5-8 TRBD1 TGTGCCAGCAGAAGGGGGACAGCTTACAATGAGCAGTTCTTC CASRRGTAYNEQFF
. TRBJ1-1 TRBV3-1/TRBV3-2 TRBD1 TGTGCCAGCAGCCCCCGGGGGCAGGGGGCGAACACTGAAGCTTTCTTT CASSPRGQGANTEAFF
. TRBJ1-1 TRBV6-1 . TGTGCCAGCAGTGAAGCGGACAGTGGCACTGAAGCTTTCTTT CASSEADSGTEAFF
. TRBJ2-7 TRBV10-2 . TGCGCCAGCAGTGAGCAGCGCACCTACGAGCAGTACTTC CASSEQRTYEQYF
. TRBJ1-2 TRBV14 . TGTGCCAGCAGCCAAGGTCTCACTGCGGCAGTCTATGGCTACACCTTC CASSQGLTAAVYGYTF
. TRBJ1-1 TRBV5-1 . TGCGCCAGCACCCCTACAGGGAACACTGAAGCTTTCTTT CASTPTGNTEAFF
. TRBJ1-5 TRBV9 . TGTGCCAGCAGCGTAGATCTCCGAGATCAGCCCCAGCATTTT CASSVDLRDQPQHF
few TRBJ1-5 TRBV6-5 TRBD1 TGTGCCAGCAGACCGACAGGGGGCGGTCAGCCCCAGCATTTT CASRPTGGGQPQHF
. TRBJ1-2 TRBV6-4 . TGTGCCACCTCGGACAGCTCGACCGACCTCTATGGCTACACCTTC CATSDSSTDLYGYTF
. TRBJ1-1 TRBV7-2 . TGTGCCAGCAGCTCGATCGGCGGTATAAATGAAGCTTTCTTT CASSSIGGINEAFF
. TRBJ2-2 TRBV5-6 TRBD2 TGTGCCAGCAGCCCCCTGCGGGGGGCTTCGACCGGGGAGCTGTTTTTT CASSPLRGASTGELFF
. TRBJ2-7 TRBV6-1 . TGTGCCAGCAGTGACCAAAACTACGAGCAGTACTTC CASSDQNYEQYF
. TRBJ2-7 TRBV28 TRBD2 TGTGCCAGCAGTGGGGGACTATTTTACGAGCAGTACTTC CASSGGLFYEQYF
. TRBJ1-5 TRBV10-1 . TGCGCCAGCAGTGCCCATAGCAATCAGCCCCAGCATTTT CASSAHSNQPQHF
. TRBJ2-3 TRBV25-1 . TGTGCCAGCAGTTTTATGGGGGGGGCGGAAGATACGCAGTATTTT CASSFMGGAEDTQYF
. TRBJ2-5 TRBV6-5 . TGTGCCAGCAACCCTGCAGCGTACCAAGAGACCCAGTACTTC CASNPAAYQETQYF
. TRBJ1-2 TRBV4-3 . TGCGCCAGCAGCCAAGATCCAGTCCAGGCTAACTATGGCTACACCTTC CASSQDPVQANYGYTF
. TRBJ1-4 TRBV5-1 TRBD1 TGCGCCAGCAGGTCGACAGGGGATCAGACTAATGAAAAACTGTTTTTT CASRSTGDQTNEKLFF
. TRBJ1-1 TRBV5-1 . TGCGCCAGCAGCTTGAGCAGGGTGAACACTGAAGCTTTCTTT CASSLSRVNTEAFF
. TRBJ1-2 TRBV7-2 . TGTGCCAGCAGCTTGACAGGACGGAAACCCTATGGCTACACCTTC CASSLTGRKPYGYTF
. TRBJ1-1 TRBV5-1 . TGCGCCAGCAGCTTTTCCCAGGGGTCTGAAGCTTTCTTT CASSFSQGSEAFF
. TRBJ1-3 TRBV18 . TGTGCCAGCTCACCACGAAGTACAGGCTGGGGAAACACCATATATTTT CASSPRSTGWGNTIYF
. TRBJ1-2 TRBV2 . TGTGCCAGCAGGGTACAGGGTACTAACTATGGCTACACCTTC CASRVQGTNYGYTF
once TRBJ2-7 TRBV19 TRBD1 TGTGCCAGTAGTACAGGGGGCGAGCAGTACTTC CASSTGGEQYF
. TRBJ2-5 TRBV5-1 TRBD2 TGCGCCAGCAGCTTGCAGCGGGGGGAAGAGACCCAGTACTTC CASSLQRGEETQYF
. TRBJ1-3 TRBV10-1 . TGCGCCAGTGATAGTAGATCCCCCTCTGGAAACACCATATATTTT CASDSRSPSGNTIYF
. TRBJ2-5 TRBV6-2/TRBV6-3 TRBD2 TGTGCCAGCAGTACCGGGACTAGCGGGGGAAGAGAGACCCAGTACTTC CASSTGTSGGRETQYF